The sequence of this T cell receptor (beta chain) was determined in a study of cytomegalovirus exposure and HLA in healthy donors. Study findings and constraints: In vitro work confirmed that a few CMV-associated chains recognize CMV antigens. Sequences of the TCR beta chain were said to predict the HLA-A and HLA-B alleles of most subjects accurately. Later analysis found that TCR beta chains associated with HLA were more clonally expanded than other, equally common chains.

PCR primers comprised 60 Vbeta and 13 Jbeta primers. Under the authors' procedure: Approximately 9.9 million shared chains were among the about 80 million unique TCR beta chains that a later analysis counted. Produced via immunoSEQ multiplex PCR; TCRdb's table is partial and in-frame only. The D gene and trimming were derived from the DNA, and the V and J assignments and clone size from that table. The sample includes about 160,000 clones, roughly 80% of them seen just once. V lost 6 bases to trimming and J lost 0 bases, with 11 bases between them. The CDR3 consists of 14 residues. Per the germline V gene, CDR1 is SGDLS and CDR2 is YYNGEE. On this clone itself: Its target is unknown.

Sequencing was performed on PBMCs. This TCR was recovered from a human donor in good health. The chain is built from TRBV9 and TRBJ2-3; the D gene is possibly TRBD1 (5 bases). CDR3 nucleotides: TGTGCCAGCACCTCGACAGATAGCACAGATACGCAGTATTTT. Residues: CASTSTDSTDTQYF.